This T cell receptor (beta chain) comes out of a study of human T cells and chemical hapten exposure. Across the whole study: Patients were mainly female, each with alopecia areata, totalis or universalis.

TCRdb used MiXCR to reprocess the RACE reads, holding one entry per CDR3 protein. The sample has some 64,000 distinct CDR3 sequences, 9.5% to 12% seen once; the top ten hold 2% to 3%. Regarding time point: patch test 3, about 24 weeks after DPC sensitization. Treatment here: therapeutic diphenylcyclopropenone sensitization with weekly scalp DPC. This CDR3 is 12 amino acids long. Germline V lookup: CDR1 SNHLY, CDR2 FYNNEI. The V gene end was trimmed by 6 bases and the J gene end by 4 bases; junction bases not matched to a gene: 0. The sequencing here drew on whole blood, taken in connection with sensitization to the hapten diphenylcyclopropenone (DPC). The V call is TRBV2, the J call TRBJ2-5, with 9 positions matching TRBD1. The source of this sequence is a woman aged 30 to 39 with alopecia areata. Some clones in this sample may be carry-over from other donors' samples. The CDR3 coding sequence is TGTGCCAGCAGGGACAGGGGAGAGACCCAGTACTTC. It codes for CASRDRGETQYF.